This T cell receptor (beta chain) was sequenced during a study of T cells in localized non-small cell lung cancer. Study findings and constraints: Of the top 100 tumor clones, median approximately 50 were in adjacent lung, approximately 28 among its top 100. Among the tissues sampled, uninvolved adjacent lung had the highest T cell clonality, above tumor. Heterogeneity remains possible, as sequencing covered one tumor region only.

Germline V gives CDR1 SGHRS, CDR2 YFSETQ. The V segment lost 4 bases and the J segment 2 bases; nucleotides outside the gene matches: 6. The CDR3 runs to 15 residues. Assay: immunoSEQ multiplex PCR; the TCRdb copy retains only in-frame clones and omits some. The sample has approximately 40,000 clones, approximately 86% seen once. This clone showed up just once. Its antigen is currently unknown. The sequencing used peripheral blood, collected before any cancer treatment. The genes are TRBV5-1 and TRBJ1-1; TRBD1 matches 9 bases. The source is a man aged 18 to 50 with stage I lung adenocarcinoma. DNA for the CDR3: TGCGCCAGCAGCGCCCGACAGGGGGTTAACACTGAAGCTTTCTTT. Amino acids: CASSARQGVNTEAFF.